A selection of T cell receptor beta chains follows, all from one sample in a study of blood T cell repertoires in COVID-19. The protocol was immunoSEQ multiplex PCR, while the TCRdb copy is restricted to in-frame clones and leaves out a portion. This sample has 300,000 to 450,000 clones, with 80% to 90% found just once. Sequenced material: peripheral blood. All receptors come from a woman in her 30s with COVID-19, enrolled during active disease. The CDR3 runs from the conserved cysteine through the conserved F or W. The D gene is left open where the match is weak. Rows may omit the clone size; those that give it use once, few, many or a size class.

CDR3nt: TGTGCCAGCAGCCAGAGGGGGACAGTACACAATGAGCAGTTCTTC
CDR3aa: CASSQRGTVHNEQFF
d_gene: TRBD1
abundance: once
j_gene: TRBJ2-1
v_gene: TRBV7-2

CDR3nt: TGTGCCAGTAGTATCAAAGCGCGGGATAGCAATCAGCCCCAGCATTTT
CDR3aa: CASSIKARDSNQPQHF
d_gene: -
abundance: -
j_gene: TRBJ1-5
v_gene: TRBV19

CDR3nt: TGTGCCAGCAGCTTACAGGTTGATCAGCCCCAGCATTTT
CDR3aa: CASSLQVDQPQHF
d_gene: -
abundance: few
j_gene: TRBJ1-5
v_gene: TRBV7-2

CDR3nt: TGTGCCAGCAGCAAAGAGGGCCAGGGGACCTTTAACTATGGCTACACCTTC
CDR3aa: CASSKEGQGTFNYGYTF
d_gene: -
abundance: -
j_gene: TRBJ1-2
v_gene: TRBV21-1

CDR3nt: TGTGCCAGCAGTGAAGATGGGACAGGGGGGCTTCAGCCCCAGCATTTT
CDR3aa: CASSEDGTGGLQPQHF
d_gene: TRBD1
abundance: once
j_gene: TRBJ1-5
v_gene: TRBV6-1

CDR3nt: TGTGCCAGCGAGGAGGGTATGGGAAACACTGAAGCTTTCTTT
CDR3aa: CASEEGMGNTEAFF
d_gene: -
abundance: -
j_gene: TRBJ1-1
v_gene: TRBV28

CDR3nt: TGCAGTGCCCGTTCCTACGAGCAGTACTTC
CDR3aa: CSARSYEQYF
d_gene: -
abundance: -
j_gene: TRBJ2-7
v_gene: TRBV20-1

CDR3nt: TGTGCCACCAGCAGAGCCCGGACAGGGTTCTCCTACGAGCAGTACTTC
CDR3aa: CATSRARTGFSYEQYF
d_gene: TRBD1
abundance: -
j_gene: TRBJ2-7
v_gene: TRBV15

CDR3nt: TGTGCCAGCAGACAGGGCTGGGCTAATGAAAAACTGTTTTTT
CDR3aa: CASRQGWANEKLFF
d_gene: -
abundance: -
j_gene: TRBJ1-4
v_gene: TRBV2

CDR3nt: TGTGCCAGTAGTGTAGGGGGAGCCACATACTATGGCTACACCTTC
CDR3aa: CASSVGGATYYGYTF
d_gene: -
abundance: -
j_gene: TRBJ1-2
v_gene: TRBV19

CDR3nt: TGTGCCAGCAGCTTCGGGGAGGCCGAGCAGTACTTC
CDR3aa: CASSFGEAEQYF
d_gene: -
abundance: -
j_gene: TRBJ2-7
v_gene: TRBV11-3

CDR3nt: TGCAGTGCTAGTTCTGATGGCGGGGTATCAGATACGCAGTATTTT
CDR3aa: CSASSDGGVSDTQYF
d_gene: -
abundance: once
j_gene: TRBJ2-3
v_gene: TRBV20-1

CDR3nt: TGTGCCAGCTCTCGAGGACAGGGTTCCACAGATACGCAGTATTTT
CDR3aa: CASSRGQGSTDTQYF
d_gene: TRBD1
abundance: -
j_gene: TRBJ2-3
v_gene: TRBV18

CDR3nt: TGTGCCAGCAGTTTCCCCGGCGGAGCAGCCTACGAGCAGTACTTC
CDR3aa: CASSFPGGAAYEQYF
d_gene: -
abundance: -
j_gene: TRBJ2-7
v_gene: TRBV28

CDR3nt: TGCAGCGTCGCACAGGGGATCTCTGGGGCCAACGTCCTGACTTTC
CDR3aa: CSVAQGISGANVLTF
d_gene: TRBD1
abundance: -
j_gene: TRBJ2-6
v_gene: TRBV29-1

CDR3nt: TGCGCCAGCATTGGGGGCTCTAGCACAGATACGCAGTATTTT
CDR3aa: CASIGGSSTDTQYF
d_gene: -
abundance: -
j_gene: TRBJ2-3
v_gene: TRBV10-2

CDR3nt: TGTGCCAGCAGCGTAGCCGGGTTATCGGGTGGCTACACCTTC
CDR3aa: CASSVAGLSGGYTF
d_gene: -
abundance: -
j_gene: TRBJ1-2
v_gene: TRBV9

CDR3nt: TGTGCCAGTAGTATAGCAGGACCGCGGGGCTCTGGAAACACCATATATTTT
CDR3aa: CASSIAGPRGSGNTIYF
d_gene: -
abundance: -
j_gene: TRBJ1-3
v_gene: TRBV19

CDR3nt: TGCGCCAGCAGTCGACACAGGAGCTCCTACGAGCAGTACTTC
CDR3aa: CASSRHRSSYEQYF
d_gene: -
abundance: -
j_gene: TRBJ2-7
v_gene: TRBV23-1

CDR3nt: TGTGCCAGCAGCCAATCCGGGACAGGGGGTAATCAGCCCCAGCATTTT
CDR3aa: CASSQSGTGGNQPQHF
d_gene: TRBD1
abundance: once
j_gene: TRBJ1-5
v_gene: TRBV3-1/TRBV3-2

CDR3nt: TGTGCCAGCAGCTCGACAGGGGTTAGCAATCAGCCCCAGCATTTT
CDR3aa: CASSSTGVSNQPQHF
d_gene: TRBD1
abundance: -
j_gene: TRBJ1-5
v_gene: TRBV7-9

CDR3nt: TGTGCCAGTAGCCCTGCTAAGGGGCTAAACGAGCAGTACTTC
CDR3aa: CASSPAKGLNEQYF
d_gene: -
abundance: -
j_gene: TRBJ2-7
v_gene: TRBV19

CDR3nt: TGTGCCAGCACCCTAGGGGACAGGTTGGGCTACACCTTC
CDR3aa: CASTLGDRLGYTF
d_gene: TRBD1
abundance: -
j_gene: TRBJ1-2
v_gene: TRBV6-5

CDR3nt: TGTGCCAGCAGTTACTCGGGCAGGCCCTACGAGCAGTACTTC
CDR3aa: CASSYSGRPYEQYF
d_gene: -
abundance: once
j_gene: TRBJ2-7
v_gene: TRBV6-5

CDR3nt: TGTGCCAGCAGTCCTTCAGGGGGGTCCTACTATGGCTACACCTTC
CDR3aa: CASSPSGGSYYGYTF
d_gene: TRBD1
abundance: -
j_gene: TRBJ1-2
v_gene: TRBV27

CDR3nt: TGTGCCAGCACTCCCTATAGCACGAACACTGAAGCTTTCTTT
CDR3aa: CASTPYSTNTEAFF
d_gene: -
abundance: -
j_gene: TRBJ1-1
v_gene: TRBV5-6

CDR3nt: TGTGCCAGCAGCCAAGGACGACTAGCGGGGGACACAGATACGCAGTATTTT
CDR3aa: CASSQGRLAGDTDTQYF
d_gene: TRBD2
abundance: -
j_gene: TRBJ2-3
v_gene: TRBV3-1/TRBV3-2

CDR3nt: TGTGCCATCAGTGAGAGGGGGAGCACTGAAGCTTTCTTT
CDR3aa: CAISERGSTEAFF
d_gene: -
abundance: -
j_gene: TRBJ1-1
v_gene: TRBV10-3

CDR3nt: TGCGCCAGCAGCTTGGCTCTGGGGGCGCAGAACGAGCAGTACTTC
CDR3aa: CASSLALGAQNEQYF
d_gene: -
abundance: few
j_gene: TRBJ2-7
v_gene: TRBV5-1

CDR3nt: TGTGCCACCAGCAGAGAAGGAGCAGGGCTGGGGGAGACCCAGTACTTC
CDR3aa: CATSREGAGLGETQYF
d_gene: -
abundance: once
j_gene: TRBJ2-5
v_gene: TRBV15

CDR3nt: TGCAGCGTTCCGAGCGGGGTTAGCACAGATACGCAGTATTTT
CDR3aa: CSVPSGVSTDTQYF
d_gene: TRBD2
abundance: -
j_gene: TRBJ2-3
v_gene: TRBV29-1

CDR3nt: TGTGCCAGCACCCTCCCCGGGACAGCCTATGGCTACACCTTC
CDR3aa: CASTLPGTAYGYTF
d_gene: TRBD1
abundance: -
j_gene: TRBJ1-2
v_gene: TRBV5-6

CDR3nt: TGCGCCAGCAGCCAAAGCCGCTCTGGGGCCAACGTCCTGACTTTC
CDR3aa: CASSQSRSGANVLTF
d_gene: -
abundance: once
j_gene: TRBJ2-6
v_gene: TRBV4-3

CDR3nt: TGTGCCAGCAGTTTAGCGGGAGTAGCAACCAATGAGCAGTTCTTC
CDR3aa: CASSLAGVATNEQFF
d_gene: TRBD2
abundance: -
j_gene: TRBJ2-1
v_gene: TRBV6-5